These T cell receptor beta chains were read from a single sample in a study of glioma-infiltrating T cells after dendritic cell vaccination. Method: immunoSEQ multiplex PCR; TCRdb's copy keeps in-frame clones and lacks some. The table shows 50,000 to 65,000 clones, with about 84% occurring only once. This sample comprised blood, obtained after dendritic cell vaccination. The receptors stem from a human donor with glioblastoma. The CDR3 runs from the conserved cysteine through the conserved F or W. Each record gives: V gene, D gene, clone size, J gene, CDR3 DNA, CDR3 protein. D genes are given only for firm matches. Only some rows state a clone size, as once, few, many or a class for expanded clones.

V gene: TRBV2
D gene: -
clone size: once
J gene: TRBJ2-3
CDR3 DNA: TGTGCCAGCAGTGAAAGCCCGATCTTTAGCACAGATACGCAGTATTTT
CDR3 protein: CASSESPIFSTDTQYF

V gene: TRBV6-5
D gene: TRBD1
clone size: -
J gene: TRBJ2-1
CDR3 DNA: TGTGCCAGCAGTTCGCTGACAGGGGAGGATGAGCAGTTCTTC
CDR3 protein: CASSSLTGEDEQFF

V gene: TRBV27
D gene: TRBD2
clone size: once
J gene: TRBJ2-3
CDR3 DNA: TGTGCCAGCAGTTCCGGGACTAGCGGAGGCTGGGTTGGTACGCAGTATTTT
CDR3 protein: CASSSGTSGGWVGTQYF

V gene: TRBV28
D gene: TRBD2
clone size: -
J gene: TRBJ2-5
CDR3 DNA: TGTGCCAGCAGTTTAGCTAGCGGGGGGGGAGAGACCCAGTACTTC
CDR3 protein: CASSLASGGGETQYF

V gene: TRBV9
D gene: -
clone size: -
J gene: TRBJ2-3
CDR3 DNA: TGTGCCAGCAGCGTAGTAACAGGCGGTTACACAGATACGCAGTATTTT
CDR3 protein: CASSVVTGGYTDTQYF

V gene: TRBV29-1
D gene: -
clone size: few
J gene: TRBJ2-7
CDR3 DNA: TGCAGCGTTGAACAGGGTTACGAGCAGTACTTC
CDR3 protein: CSVEQGYEQYF

V gene: TRBV15
D gene: -
clone size: -
J gene: TRBJ2-5
CDR3 DNA: TGTGCCACCAGCAGAGATCTCGAGACCCAGTACTTC
CDR3 protein: CATSRDLETQYF

V gene: TRBV5-6
D gene: -
clone size: -
J gene: TRBJ2-1
CDR3 DNA: TGTGCCAGCAGCCTCGGACAGCCCCAGTTCTTC
CDR3 protein: CASSLGQPQFF

V gene: TRBV13
D gene: -
clone size: once
J gene: TRBJ2-7
CDR3 DNA: TGTGCCAGCAGCCTTGCCGGGCAGGGGATTTACGAGCAGTACTTC
CDR3 protein: CASSLAGQGIYEQYF

V gene: TRBV4-3
D gene: TRBD2
clone size: -
J gene: TRBJ2-5
CDR3 DNA: TGCGCCAGCAGCCAAGACTTTGCGGGGGGGCTCGAGACCCAGTACTTC
CDR3 protein: CASSQDFAGGLETQYF

V gene: TRBV2
D gene: -
clone size: -
J gene: TRBJ2-7
CDR3 DNA: TGTGCCAGCACAAGCGGAATCGACTCCTACGAGCAGTACTTC
CDR3 protein: CASTSGIDSYEQYF

V gene: TRBV9
D gene: -
clone size: -
J gene: TRBJ2-1
CDR3 DNA: TGTGCCAGCAGCGTGGGAGGCTCCAGCTCCTACAATGAGCAGTTCTTC
CDR3 protein: CASSVGGSSSYNEQFF

V gene: TRBV11-2
D gene: TRBD1
clone size: -
J gene: TRBJ2-7
CDR3 DNA: TGTGCCAGCAGGGGAAGGACAGGGTTCGAGCAGTACTTC
CDR3 protein: CASRGRTGFEQYF

V gene: TRBV5-5
D gene: -
clone size: -
J gene: TRBJ2-1
CDR3 DNA: TGTGCCAGCAGCTCGGACAAGAATACTCTCTCCTACAATGAGCAGTTCTTC
CDR3 protein: CASSSDKNTLSYNEQFF

V gene: TRBV5-4
D gene: TRBD1
clone size: -
J gene: TRBJ1-2
CDR3 DNA: TGTGCCAGCAGCTCCGACAGGGGAGGTCGTGGCTACACCTTC
CDR3 protein: CASSSDRGGRGYTF

V gene: TRBV14
D gene: -
clone size: -
J gene: TRBJ1-4
CDR3 DNA: TGTGCCAGCAGCCAACCAGACAGGAAAAATGAAAAACTGTTTTTT
CDR3 protein: CASSQPDRKNEKLFF

V gene: TRBV7-9
D gene: -
clone size: few
J gene: TRBJ1-1
CDR3 DNA: TGTGCCAGCAGCTACAGGGACAATTCTGAAGCTTTCTTT
CDR3 protein: CASSYRDNSEAFF

V gene: TRBV27
D gene: -
clone size: -
J gene: TRBJ2-2
CDR3 DNA: TGTGCCAGCCGGCGGGACACCGGGGAGCTGTTTTTT
CDR3 protein: CASRRDTGELFF

V gene: TRBV11-2
D gene: TRBD1
clone size: -
J gene: TRBJ1-2
CDR3 DNA: TGTGCCAGCAGCTCAAACAGGGGCGGCAGGGTATCTAACTATGGCTACACCTTC
CDR3 protein: CASSSNRGGRVSNYGYTF

V gene: TRBV30
D gene: TRBD2
clone size: -
J gene: TRBJ2-5
CDR3 DNA: TGTGCCTGGAGTCCAGCTAGCGGGGGGTCTAGGACCCAGTACTTC
CDR3 protein: CAWSPASGGSRTQYF

V gene: TRBV7-2
D gene: TRBD2
clone size: few
J gene: TRBJ2-3
CDR3 DNA: TGTGCCAGCAGCTTTAGCGGGGGGGCCGGCACAGATACGCAGTATTTT
CDR3 protein: CASSFSGGAGTDTQYF

V gene: TRBV9
D gene: -
clone size: -
J gene: TRBJ2-7
CDR3 DNA: TGTGCCAGCAGTCTGTCGGGGAATGGTATGGACGAGCAGTACTTC
CDR3 protein: CASSLSGNGMDEQYF

V gene: TRBV4-1
D gene: -
clone size: -
J gene: TRBJ1-5
CDR3 DNA: TGCGCCAGCAGCCAAGATTGGCAGGGATATCAGCCCCAGCATTTT
CDR3 protein: CASSQDWQGYQPQHF

V gene: TRBV28
D gene: -
clone size: -
J gene: TRBJ1-5
CDR3 DNA: TGTGCCAGCAGCCCTAGACAGGCGAATCCCCAGCATTTT
CDR3 protein: CASSPRQANPQHF

V gene: TRBV4-3
D gene: TRBD2
clone size: -
J gene: TRBJ2-1
CDR3 DNA: TGCGCCAGCAGCCAAGAGTGGCTAGCGGGGGGCTATTCCTACAATGAGCAGTTCTTC
CDR3 protein: CASSQEWLAGGYSYNEQFF

V gene: TRBV7-8
D gene: TRBD2
clone size: -
J gene: TRBJ2-2
CDR3 DNA: TGTGCCAGCAGAGAACTAGCGGGGGTGAACACCGGGGAGCTGTTTTTT
CDR3 protein: CASRELAGVNTGELFF

V gene: TRBV7-8
D gene: TRBD2
clone size: -
J gene: TRBJ2-3
CDR3 DNA: TGTGCCAGCAGCTTAAGGCTAGCGGGGTCCACAGATACGCAGTATTTT
CDR3 protein: CASSLRLAGSTDTQYF

V gene: TRBV6-5
D gene: -
clone size: -
J gene: TRBJ1-2
CDR3 DNA: TGTGCCAGCAGTCCCCGGGGGGGAAGCTATGGCTACACCTTC
CDR3 protein: CASSPRGGSYGYTF

V gene: TRBV2
D gene: -
clone size: -
J gene: TRBJ2-3
CDR3 DNA: TGTGCCAGCAGTGAGGTGGGCTACCACACAGATACGCAGTATTTT
CDR3 protein: CASSEVGYHTDTQYF

V gene: TRBV7-2
D gene: -
clone size: -
J gene: TRBJ1-6
CDR3 DNA: TGTGCCAGCAGCTTCCCGGGAGCCAATTCACCCCTCCACTTT
CDR3 protein: CASSFPGANSPLHF

V gene: TRBV5-1
D gene: TRBD1
clone size: -
J gene: TRBJ2-2
CDR3 DNA: TGCGCCAGTAGGGACAGTTTCACCGGGGAGCTGTTTTTT
CDR3 protein: CASRDSFTGELFF

V gene: TRBV2
D gene: -
clone size: -
J gene: TRBJ2-3
CDR3 DNA: TGTGCCAGCAGCCCGCCGGACAGCTTGCCAGATACGCAGTATTTT
CDR3 protein: CASSPPDSLPDTQYF

V gene: TRBV5-6
D gene: -
clone size: -
J gene: TRBJ1-3
CDR3 DNA: TGTGCCAGCAGAGAGCGGGGGGCCTCTGGAAACACCATATATTTT
CDR3 protein: CASRERGASGNTIYF

V gene: TRBV9
D gene: TRBD1
clone size: -
J gene: TRBJ2-7
CDR3 DNA: TGTGCCAGCAGCGTAGGGCAGGGGGCATTCTACGAGCAGTACTTC
CDR3 protein: CASSVGQGAFYEQYF

V gene: TRBV27
D gene: -
clone size: -
J gene: TRBJ1-6
CDR3 DNA: TGTGCCAGCAGTACGGGCCGGGACATATTGAATTCACCCCTCCACTTT
CDR3 protein: CASSTGRDILNSPLHF

V gene: TRBV27
D gene: -
clone size: once
J gene: TRBJ2-3
CDR3 DNA: TGTGCCAGCGGGCGGGCAGATACGCAGTATTTT
CDR3 protein: CASGRADTQYF

V gene: TRBV6-1
D gene: TRBD2
clone size: -
J gene: TRBJ2-7
CDR3 DNA: TGTGCCAGCAGTGATGTACTAGCGAGGTCTACCTACGAGCAGTACTTC
CDR3 protein: CASSDVLARSTYEQYF

V gene: TRBV7-2
D gene: -
clone size: -
J gene: TRBJ2-7
CDR3 DNA: TGTGCCAGCAGCTTAGTAGGCGGGGTAGTGGGGTCCGAGCAGTACTTC
CDR3 protein: CASSLVGGVVGSEQYF

V gene: TRBV13
D gene: -
clone size: -
J gene: TRBJ1-2
CDR3 DNA: TGTGCCAGCAGTTACTCTCGGACAGACTATGGCTACACCTTC
CDR3 protein: CASSYSRTDYGYTF

V gene: TRBV7-9
D gene: TRBD1
clone size: -
J gene: TRBJ2-7
CDR3 DNA: TGTGCCAGCAGTTCGGGGACAGGGTATGACGAGCAGTACTTC
CDR3 protein: CASSSGTGYDEQYF

V gene: TRBV6-6
D gene: -
clone size: -
J gene: TRBJ1-1
CDR3 DNA: TGTGCCAGCCATGGTTCAGGGGTAGGCACTGAAGCTTTCTTT
CDR3 protein: CASHGSGVGTEAFF

V gene: TRBV6-5
D gene: -
clone size: -
J gene: TRBJ1-1
CDR3 DNA: TGTGCCAGCAGTTACGGAGACTTGAACACTGAAGCTTTCTTT
CDR3 protein: CASSYGDLNTEAFF

V gene: TRBV18
D gene: -
clone size: -
J gene: TRBJ1-4
CDR3 DNA: TGTGCCAGCTCATCCGAGTACAGGGATGGAAATGAAAAACTGTTTTTT
CDR3 protein: CASSSEYRDGNEKLFF

V gene: TRBV4-2
D gene: -
clone size: -
J gene: TRBJ1-2
CDR3 DNA: TGTGCCAGCAGTCAGACAGGCCTGGAGGCTAACTATGGCTACACCTTC
CDR3 protein: CASSQTGLEANYGYTF

V gene: TRBV5-6
D gene: -
clone size: -
J gene: TRBJ2-5
CDR3 DNA: TGTGCCAGCAGCTTGGGGGGGGTCCAAGAGACCCAGTACTTC
CDR3 protein: CASSLGGVQETQYF

V gene: TRBV6-5
D gene: -
clone size: once
J gene: TRBJ1-5
CDR3 DNA: TGTGCCAGCAGTTACGACAGCACGGAGGGACAGCCCCAGCATTTT
CDR3 protein: CASSYDSTEGQPQHF

V gene: TRBV4-2
D gene: TRBD2
clone size: -
J gene: TRBJ2-3
CDR3 DNA: TGTGCCAGCAGCTTTAGCGGGGGAAGCACAGATACGCAGTATTTT
CDR3 protein: CASSFSGGSTDTQYF

V gene: TRBV6-5
D gene: TRBD1
clone size: -
J gene: TRBJ2-7
CDR3 DNA: TGTGCCAGCAGAGAAAGGGACAGGTTCTACGAGCAGTACTTC
CDR3 protein: CASRERDRFYEQYF

V gene: TRBV10-3
D gene: -
clone size: -
J gene: TRBJ1-5
CDR3 DNA: TGTGCCATCAGTGAGAGGGCAGGGAGGGGTCAGCCCCAGCATTTT
CDR3 protein: CAISERAGRGQPQHF

V gene: TRBV27
D gene: TRBD2
clone size: -
J gene: TRBJ2-5
CDR3 DNA: TGTGCCAGCAGTTTATCGAGGCGGGGGGGCCCAGAGACCCAGTACTTC
CDR3 protein: CASSLSRRGGPETQYF